The sequence of this T cell receptor beta chain was determined in a study of beta chain features in type 1 diabetes. About the research overall: What patients shared with healthy donors was a similar profile of age, gender and cell yields.

This clone was detected a few times. Its antigen is not known. V lost 3 bases, J lost 6 bases, and 5 bases stayed unmatched. The CDR3 consists of 16 residues. In germline, CDR1 is SGHNT, CDR2 YYREEE (reference sequence). Notes on the study in general: For Type 1 diabetes patients, all four CD4+ subsets carried TCRB CDR3s that were moderately but significantly shorter. Since sequencing was performed on cDNA, cells with high TCR expression could be over-represented. It was not settled here whether HLA type affects TCRB rearrangement.

Expressed TCRB transcripts were sequenced, since all the RNA that had been isolated was reverse transcribed. The protocol was immunoSEQ multiplex PCR, while the TCRdb copy is restricted to in-frame clones and leaves out a portion. This table holds roughly 330,000 clones, approximately 13% found once. The sample comprised naive CD4+ T cells from blood. This chain connects TRBV5-4 to TRBJ2-2, with TRBD2 matching 13 bases. The clonotype originates from a woman under 30 with type 1 diabetes. The CDR3 protein is CASSWTSGRVAGELFF. The CDR3 nucleotides are TGTGCCAGCAGCTGGACTAGCGGGAGAGTTGCCGGGGAGCTGTTTTTT. Full variable domain (remainder filled in from reference TRBV5-4 and TRBJ2-2): ETGVTQSPTHLIKTRGQQVTLRCSSQSGHNTVSWYQQALGQGPQFIFQYYREEENGRGNFPPRFSGLQFPNYSSELNVNALELDDSALYLCASSWTSGRVAGELFFGEGSRLTVL.